This T cell receptor beta chain was captured by sequencing in a study of identical twins. Whole-study results and caveats: Zero-insertion analyses were open to partial confounding by invariant MAIT and iNKT cells. Surplus twin overlap in beta out-of-frame sequences was less pronounced.

Germline V gene sequence: CDR1 KGHDR, CDR2 SFDVKD. This CDR3 spans 17 amino acids. V dropped 4 bases and J dropped 5; count of bases not matched to a gene: 13. A universal primer site was added by template switching, and unique molecular identifiers were carried by the cDNA. TCRdb re-called the 5' RACE reads with MiXCR, one entry per CDR3 protein. This sample has fewer than 550,000 distinct CDR3 sequences, with roughly 15% found just once. The sample holds one count of this clonotype. What it recognizes is unknown. This same sample was also part of a study on yellow fever vaccine responses in identical twins.

The specimen was CD4+ T cells sorted from blood. The chain combines TRBV24-1 with TRBJ2-5, with 9 bases identical to TRBD1. This TCR came from a woman under 30 in good health. This chain's CDR3 is CATSDTGQGFLLETQYF. DNA of the CDR3: TGTGCCACCAGTGACACGGGACAGGGTTTTTTGTTGGAGACCCAGTACTTC.